The clone carrying this T cell receptor beta chain was seen at least ten times. Its antigen is currently unknown. The data were obtained in a study of T cells in Graves' hyperthyroidism and ophthalmopathy. Study-level results: Most thyroid clonotypes that were expanded above 0.001 also turned up in blood. A 13 V-J signature model discriminated ophthalmopathy versus stable hyperthyroidism.

Germline trimming cut 1 base from V and 10 bases from J; bases unmatched to any gene: 4. Germline CDR1 SEHNR, CDR2 FQNEAQ (reference sequence). The CDR3 consists of 14 residues. It was RNA transcripts that yielded the amplified TCR beta CDR3 regions. When the TCR CDR3 underwent first-round RT-PCR, the HTBI primer set was used. From the multiplex PCR reads, TCRdb called clonotypes with MiXCR, one entry per CDR3 protein. The sample lists 300,000 to 450,000 distinct CDR3 sequences; about 15% were seen once. Diagnoses used clinical symptoms, serum thyroxine and TRAb, thyroid ultrasound and orbital computed tomography.

The chain combines TRBV7-9 with TRBJ2-1; 10 nucleotides align to TRBD2. This TCR derives from a woman in her 30s with Graves' hyperthyroidism that later progressed to Graves' ophthalmopathy. Sequenced: blood. The DNA for the CDR3 is TGTGCCAGCAGCTTAGTCGGGACTAGCGACGAGCAGTTCTTC. It translates to CASSLVGTSDEQFF.